The 32 T cell receptor beta chains given below trace back to one sample, sequenced in a study of beta chain features in type 1 diabetes. The study, taken as a whole, reports: Moderately but significantly shorter TCRB CDR3s were found in Type 1 diabetes patients in all four CD4+ subsets.

Sequencing targeted expressed TCRB transcripts, as all isolated RNA had been reverse transcribed. Repertoires were generated with immunoSEQ multiplex PCR, while TCRdb's copy carries only in-frame clones and drops some. The table lists 600,000 to 700,000 clones, roughly 12% of them singletons, with around 0.022% in the top ten. These receptors have no identified antigens. Sample: naive CD4+ T cells from blood. The receptors stem from a man aged 18-30 years with type 1 diabetes.

V is TRBV6-5 and J is TRBJ2-5, with D perhaps matching TRBD1 or TRBD2 (6 bases each). V lost 5 bases to trimming and J lost 4 bases, with 14 bases between them. Per the germline V gene, CDR1 is MNHEY and CDR2 is SVGAGI. CDR3 length equals 14 residues. The CDR3 is CASSPFGGGETQYF. Written as DNA, the CDR3 is TGTGCCAGCAGTCCCTTCGGAGGGGGAGAGACCCAGTACTTC.

This clone was recorded a few times. The chain combines TRBV29-1 with TRBJ1-2; D might be TRBD1 (6 bases). Per the germline V gene, CDR1 is SQVTM and CDR2 is ANQGSEA. Trimming took 4 bases from V and 2 from J, leaving 17 bases between them. The CDR3 sequence is 15 residues long. The chain's CDR3 is CSVAPGAGSNYGYTF. CDR3 DNA: TGCAGCGTTGCCCCAGGGGCTGGTTCCAACTATGGCTACACCTTC.

There are a few counts of this clone. V and J are TRBV7-9 and TRBJ2-3, with D hard to call. The CDR3 sequence is 12 residues long. With 4 bases removed from V and 7 bases from J, the gap between germline ends came to 9 bases. The germline gives CDR1 SEHNR, CDR2 FQNEAQ (reference sequence). The CDR3 DNA is TGTGCCAGCAGCTACTACTCGAATACGCAGTATTTT. This sequence encodes CASSYYSNTQYF.

The sample holds a few counts of this clone. The chain joins TRBV5-1 to TRBJ1-6; D possibly corresponds to TRBD1 (5 bases). Trimming pared 2 bases from V and 4 bases from J, leaving 7 bases between. From germline, CDR1 is SGHRS and CDR2 YFSETQ. The CDR3 has 14 residues. The CDR3 DNA reads as TGCGCCAGCAGCTTCTCAGGGTATAATTCACCCCTCCACTTT. This sequence encodes CASSFSGYNSPLHF. The variable domain in full, completed from reference TRBV5-1 and TRBJ1-6, reads KAGVTQTPRYLIKTRGQQVTLSCSPISGHRSVSWYQQTPGQGLQFLFEYFSETQRNKGNFPGRFSGRQFSNSRSEMNVSTLELGDSALYLCASSFSGYNSPLHFGNGTRLTVT.

This clone was counted only a few times. This sequence joins TRBV9 and TRBJ2-1, with D possibly being TRBD2 (7 bases). V lost 0 bases and J 2 bases, leaving 15 bases between the germline ends. This CDR3 is 17 amino acids long. The germline gives CDR1 SGDLS, CDR2 YYNGEE. The CDR3 bases are TGTGCCAGCAGCGTAGCTGGGAGGGGGACCGCCTACAATGAGCAGTTCTTC. It encodes CASSVAGRGTAYNEQFF.

A remark on this clone: At the DNA level, this CDR3 is encoded by other sequences in the same sample as well. This sequence joins TRBV9 and TRBJ1-2, with 8 bases that match TRBD1. CDR3 size: 15 residues. CDR1 SGDLS and CDR2 YYNGEE come from the germline V gene. V was pared by 4 bases and J by 1 base, with 6 bases of the junction left unmatched. The CDR3 nucleotides read TGTGCCAGCAGCCCGCGGACAGGGCTTAACTATGGCTACACCTTC. Protein: CASSPRTGLNYGYTF.

In its sample, this clone was seen a few times. The rearrangement links TRBV5-1 to TRBJ1-1; possible D gene TRBD1, 5 bases. CDR3 size: 14 residues. The V gene lost 4 bases and the J gene lost 0 bases, with 10 bases spanning the gap. The germline CDR1 and CDR2 sequences are SGHRS and YFSETQ. CDR3 coding DNA: TGCGCCAGCAGCCCCGGGGGGGTGAACACTGAAGCTTTCTTT. Protein: CASSPGGVNTEAFF.

This clone was recorded a few times. CDR3 nucleotides: TGTGCCAGCAGCCAAGATTGGGTTTCACCCCTCCACTTT. It yields the protein CASSQDWVSPLHF. This chain joins TRBV4-2 and TRBJ1-6; D call uncertain. Germline CDR1 and CDR2: LGHNA and YNFKEQ. Trimming pared 0 bases from V and 9 bases from J, leaving 6 bases between. The CDR3 extends over 13 amino acids.

V gene TRBV14 combines with J gene TRBJ1-4; no definite D call. In germline, CDR1 is SGHDN, CDR2 FVKESK. The CDR3 totals 15 residues. V lost 5 bases to trimming and J lost 4 bases, with 14 bases between them. The CDR3 DNA sequence: TGTGCCAGCAGCTCCCCGGGATCCTATAATGAAAAACTGTTTTTT. It translates to CASSSPGSYNEKLFF.

In this sample, this clone turned up once. V gene TRBV30 combines with J gene TRBJ2-7, with a possible D match to TRBD2 (7 bases). V was clipped by 3 bases and J by 4 bases, with 10 bases between them. The germline V gene encodes CDR1 GTSNPN and CDR2 SVGIG (reference sequence). CDR3 size: 12 residues. CDR3 residues: CAWRGGGYEQYF. CDR3 bases: TGTGCCTGGAGGGGAGGGGGTTACGAGCAGTACTTC.

Only a few counts were recorded for this clone. The chain is built from TRBV7-2 and TRBJ2-5, with D tentatively TRBD1 (5 bases). CDR1 and CDR2 from the germline V gene are SGHTA and FQGNSA. CDR3 length equals 15 residues. Deletions cut 5 bases from V and 2 bases from J, with 15 bases between. Here the CDR3 reads CASSLTLGVQETQYF. DNA for the CDR3: TGTGCCAGCAGCCTCACTCTAGGGGTGCAAGAGACCCAGTACTTC.

The chain recombines TRBV7-2 with TRBJ2-4, with D possibly being TRBD2 (5 bases). Trimming removed 5 bases from V and 0 bases from J, with 8 bases in between. The CDR3 consists of 14 residues. Germline CDR1 is SGHTA and CDR2 is FQGNSA. The CDR3 here is CASSPGVAKNIQYF. CDR3 DNA: TGTGCCAGCAGCCCCGGGGTAGCCAAAAACATTCAGTACTTC.

This clone was seen a handful of times. The J gene is TRBJ2-7, the V gene TRBV25-1; D is perhaps TRBD1 or TRBD2 (6 bases each). Germline V gene data show CDR1 as MGHDK and CDR2 as SYGVNS. The CDR3 totals 15 residues. Trimming removed 3 bases from V and 5 bases from J, with 17 bases in between. DNA of the CDR3: TGTGCCAGCAGTGAGGTCGGAGGGGGGATGGACGAGCAGTACTTC. Its protein product is CASSEVGGGMDEQYF.

The V call is TRBV2, the J call TRBJ1-3, with D possibly TRBD1 on 5 matching bases. CDR1 and CDR2 (germline): SNHLY, FYNNEI. V dropped 5 bases and J dropped 2 bases, with 10 bases sitting between them. The CDR3 length is 14 residues. For the CDR3, the DNA is TGTGCCAGCAGTCCTCAGGGTGCTGGAAACACCATATATTTT. This sequence encodes CASSPQGAGNTIYF. The complete variable domain, with remaining parts taken from reference TRBV2 and TRBJ1-3, reads EPEVTQTPSHQVTQMGQEVILRCVPISNHLYFYWYRQILGQKVEFLVSFYNNEISEKSEIFDDQFSVERPDGSNFTLKIRSTKLEDSAMYFCASSPQGAGNTIYFGEGSWLTVV.

This clone was recorded a few times. The V and J genes are TRBV15 and TRBJ2-6; the D is unclear. Trimming shortened V by 0 bases and J by 0 bases, and 3 bases separated the two germline ends. This CDR3 region has 15 residues. Germline V gene data show CDR1 as LNHNV and CDR2 as YYDKDF (reference sequence). CDR3 sequence reads: CATSRDDSGANVLTF. Here the CDR3 DNA reads TGTGCCACCAGCAGAGATGACTCTGGGGCCAACGTCCTGACTTTC.

In this sample, this clone turned up a few times. CDR3 sequence reads: CASSHPDRDRTEAFF. The CDR3 DNA is TGCGCCAGCAGCCACCCAGACAGGGACCGGACTGAAGCTTTCTTT. The chain employs TRBV4-1 and TRBJ1-1; 7 bases map to TRBD1. The germline V gene has CDR1 MGHRA and CDR2 YSYEKL. CDR3 length: 15 residues. Germline trimming cut 3 bases from V and 5 bases from J; bases unmatched to any gene: 9.

This sequence joins TRBV11-2 and TRBJ1-2; D perhaps matches TRBD1 (6 bases). The CDR3 consists of 15 residues. Deletions cut 6 bases from V and 2 bases from J, with 16 bases between. CDR1 and CDR2 from the germline V gene are SGHAT and FQNNGV. CDR3 DNA: TGTGCCAGCAGTCCTATAAGGGGGAAGAACTATGGCTACACCTTC. Translating gives CASSPIRGKNYGYTF.

The rearrangement uses TRBV4-1 and TRBJ1-2; 8 nucleotides agree with TRBD1. With V trimmed by 4 bases and J by 5 bases, 21 bases remained unmatched. Germline V gene sequence: CDR1 MGHRA, CDR2 YSYEKL. CDR3 length: 19 amino acids. The DNA of the CDR3 is TGCGCCAGCAGCCGCCATGGAAACCCCCAGGGACAGGCAGTTTATGGCTACACCTTC. Its protein is CASSRHGNPQGQAVYGYTF.

The chain recombines TRBV6-5 with TRBJ1-5; D possibly corresponds to TRBD1 (6 bases). The CDR3 consists of 14 residues. Trimming took 8 bases from V and 4 from J, leaving 15 bases between them. The germline gives CDR1 MNHEY, CDR2 SVGAGI. CDR3 protein: CASGQGTPNQPQHF. The CDR3 DNA is TGTGCCAGCGGTCAAGGGACACCAAATCAGCCCCAGCATTTT.

This clone has a handful of counts. The V and J genes are TRBV4-1 and TRBJ2-7; unclear D gene. V lost 0 bases and J 4 bases, leaving 22 bases between the germline ends. CDR3 length: 18 amino acids. The germline CDR1 and CDR2 sequences are MGHRA and YSYEKL. Here the CDR3 DNA reads TGCGCCAGCAGCCAAGAACAGAGTGGGCAGAGAACGACGTACGAGCAGTACTTC. Translating gives CASSQEQSGQRTTYEQYF.

The gene calls are TRBV23-1 and TRBJ1-5; D unclear. TRBV23-1 counts as an open reading frame of uncertain function. The V end was cut by 4 bases, the J end by 10 bases, with 8 bases between. The CDR3 runs to 11 residues. The CDR3: CASSPKGPQHF. The CDR3 DNA is TGCGCCAGCAGTCCCAAGGGACCCCAGCATTTT.

V usage is TRBV2 and J usage is TRBJ1-5; TRBD1 aligns across 8 bases. Germline V gene lookup returns CDR1 SNHLY and CDR2 FYNNEI. V dropped 6 bases and J dropped 3; count of bases not matched to a gene: 4. This CDR3 contains 14 residues. The CDR3 reads CASRWGQVNQPQHF. The CDR3 bases are TGTGCCAGCAGATGGGGACAGGTCAATCAGCCCCAGCATTTT.

The V and J genes are TRBV9 and TRBJ1-1; tentative D call: TRBD1 (5 bases). Trimming removed 2 bases from V and 4 bases from J, with 15 bases in between. The CDR3 runs to 15 residues. The germline gives CDR1 SGDLS, CDR2 YYNGEE. Here the CDR3 reads CASSVAGGDATEAFF. The CDR3 coding sequence is TGTGCCAGCAGCGTCGCCGGGGGTGACGCCACTGAAGCTTTCTTT.

The chain links TRBV5-1 to TRBJ2-6, with no clear D. The CDR3 contains 16 residues. Trimming took off 0 bases at V and 1 base at J, with 8 bases between the two ends. The germline V gene encodes CDR1 SGHRS and CDR2 YFSETQ. The chain's CDR3 is CASSLAAISGANVLTF. DNA of the CDR3: TGCGCCAGCAGCTTGGCCGCAATTTCTGGGGCCAACGTCCTGACTTTC.

This clone was detected only a few times. The chain has TRBV5-1 and TRBJ1-2; D gene unclear. This CDR3 spans 14 amino acids. V lost 5 bases to trimming and J lost 3 bases, with 14 bases between them. Germline V gives CDR1 SGHRS, CDR2 YFSETQ. CDR3 amino acids: CASSNGAPYYGYTF. CDR3 nucleotides: TGCGCCAGCAGTAACGGAGCTCCCTACTATGGCTACACCTTC. Full variable domain (outside the CDR3, taken from reference TRBV5-1 and TRBJ1-2): KAGVTQTPRYLIKTRGQQVTLSCSPISGHRSVSWYQQTPGQGLQFLFEYFSETQRNKGNFPGRFSGRQFSNSRSEMNVSTLELGDSALYLCASSNGAPYYGYTFGSGTRLTVV.

V usage is TRBV30 and J usage is TRBJ1-5; possibly TRBD1 for D (5 bases). The CDR3 is made up of 13 amino acids. The germline V gene has CDR1 GTSNPN and CDR2 SVGIG (reference sequence). V lost 7 bases to trimming and J lost 4 bases, with 14 bases between them. The CDR3 here is CASRGGINQPQHF. In nucleotides, the CDR3 is TGTGCCTCCCGGGGGGGGATTAATCAGCCCCAGCATTTT.

The gene calls are TRBV30 and TRBJ2-7; 10 nucleotides line up with TRBD1. J was trimmed by 6 bases and V by 1 base; bases with no gene match: 6. The CDR3 runs 14 residues. Germline CDR1 and CDR2: GTSNPN and SVGIG (reference sequence). CDR3 amino acids: CAWSGGTGVGEQYF. The CDR3, as DNA: TGTGCCTGGAGTGGGGGGACAGGGGTCGGCGAGCAGTACTTC. The full variable domain, in which reference TRBV30 and TRBJ2-7 provide the parts outside the CDR3, is SQTIHQWPATLVQPVGSPLSLECTVEGTSNPNLYWYRQAAGRGLQLLFYSVGIGQISSEVPQNLSASRPQDRQFILSSKKLLLSDSGFYLCAWSGGTGVGEQYFGPGTRLTVT.

This clone has only a few counts. V and J are TRBV27 and TRBJ1-2; 11 bases map to TRBD1. CDR1 is MNHEY and CDR2 is SMNVEV in the germline V gene (reference sequence). The CDR3 runs 15 residues. Losses at the gene ends were 7 bases for V and 3 bases for J; bases not matched to a gene: 7. This CDR3 is CASTPGDRGDYGYTF. Here the CDR3 DNA reads TGTGCCAGCACCCCCGGGGACAGGGGGGACTATGGCTACACCTTC.

The genes are TRBV15 and TRBJ2-1; 8 positions agree with TRBD2. This CDR3 is built from 17 residues. The junction had 6 bases not matched to a gene; V was cut back by 0 bases and J by 2 bases. Looked up from germline, CDR1 is LNHNV and CDR2 is YYDKDF (reference sequence). The CDR3 DNA reads as TGTGCCACCAGCAGAGACTATAGCGGGGACCCCTACAATGAGCAGTTCTTC. This codes for CATSRDYSGDPYNEQFF.

This clone was counted a few times. V and J are TRBV29-1 and TRBJ2-7, with a possible D match to TRBD1 (6 bases). Germline V gives CDR1 SQVTM, CDR2 ANQGSEA. V was pared by 5 bases and J by 0 bases, with 11 bases between. The CDR3 has 13 amino acids. CDR3 in amino acids: CSVTGTNSYEQYF. Written as DNA, the CDR3 is TGCAGCGTTACCGGGACAAACTCCTACGAGCAGTACTTC.

The CDR3 protein is CAIKTGVVTDTQYF. The CDR3 bases are TGTGCCATAAAGACAGGGGTGGTCACAGATACGCAGTATTTT. The chain recombines TRBV10-3 with TRBJ2-3; TRBD1 matches 8 bases. Trimming removed 9 bases from V and 2 bases from J; junction bases left unmatched: 7. The CDR3 totals 14 residues. Germline V gives CDR1 ENHRY, CDR2 SYGVKD.

The V gene is TRBV27, the J gene TRBJ1-5; D not certain. CDR1 and CDR2 from the germline V gene are MNHEY and SMNVEV (reference sequence). The V end was cut by 5 bases, the J end by 9 bases, with 11 bases between. The CDR3 is 12 amino acids. The CDR3 nucleotides read TGTGCCAGCAGTGCGAATGGAGGGCCCCAGCATTTT. Residues: CASSANGGPQHF.